Below, 18 T cell receptor beta chains from the same sample are listed, as sequenced in a study of vaccination effects on CD4 cells after COVID-19. Expansion with viral peptide pools was applied to antigen-specific CD4+ T cells by the ViraFEST assay prior to sequencing. Culture lasted about ten days before CD4+ T cell isolation. From March to December 2020, the person had a SARS-CoV-2 infection that was confirmed by PCR. Participants completed two doses of the BNT162b2 or mRNA-1273 vaccine. Their antigens remain unidentified. Profiled with immunoSEQ multiplex PCR; TCRdb holds only in-frame clones, not every one. The data show about 15,000 clones, around 75% seen once. Material: CD4+ T cells from PBMCs cultured with HCoV-NL63 spike peptides, obtained after COVID-19 vaccination. These receptors were taken from a human donor who had a prior SARS-CoV-2 infection.

This chain links TRBV7-3 with TRBJ2-7; D is tentatively TRBD1 or TRBD2 (5 bases each). V gave up 2 bases and J gave up 3 bases, with 8 bases separating them. The germline CDR1 and CDR2 sequences are SGHTA and FQGTGA. This CDR3 region has 13 residues. The CDR3 region has the DNA TGTGCCAGCAGCTTAGGGACCCACTACGAGCAGTACTTC. Its protein product is CASSLGTHYEQYF.

The chain recombines TRBV21-1 with TRBJ2-3; the table's TRBD2 call for D was not verified on the DNA. TRBV21-1 is listed as a pseudogene. The CDR3 is 20 amino acids. Here the CDR3 reads CASSKGRGVLTHHSTDTQYF. DNA of the CDR3: TGTGCCAGCAGCAAGGGACGGGGGGTCCTTACGCATCATAGCACAGATACGCAGTATTTT.

V usage is TRBV7-3 and J usage is TRBJ2-3; no definite D call. The CDR3 consists of 15 residues. Trimming left V 0 bases short and J 6 bases short, with 13 bases between. Germline CDR1 reads SGHTA; CDR2 reads FQGTGA. The CDR3: CASSLTFRAGDTQYF. The CDR3 nucleotides read TGTGCCAGCAGCTTAACGTTTCGGGCCGGGGATACGCAGTATTTT.

Here the CDR3 DNA reads TGTGCCAGTAGTATACGACTAGCGGGCATTAACTACAATGAGCAGTTCTTC. It encodes CASSIRLAGINYNEQFF. J is TRBJ2-1 and V is TRBV19, with 10 bases identical to TRBD2. J lost 3 bases, V lost 2 bases, and 7 bases had no gene match. Germline CDR1 LNHDA, CDR2 SQIVND (reference sequence). The CDR3 sequence is 17 residues long.

This clone was seen a few times. This sequence joins TRBV9 and TRBJ2-1; 9 bases are shared with TRBD2. Trimming took 4 bases from V and 6 from J; bases not matched to a gene: 5. This CDR3 comprises 14 residues. The germline CDR1 and CDR2 sequences are SGDLS and YYNGEE. In DNA, the CDR3 is TGTGCCAGCAGCTCGGGGCGGGGGGGCAATGAGCAGTTCTTC. It encodes CASSSGRGGNEQFF.

This sequence joins TRBV6-4 and TRBJ2-2; 9 bases align to TRBD1. Germline V gene sequence: CDR1 MRHNA, CDR2 SNTAGT. The CDR3 runs 14 residues. After removal of 5 bases from V and 3 bases from J, the junction contained 1 base not matched to a gene. The CDR3 protein is CASSRDRDTGELFF. The CDR3 DNA is TGTGCCAGCAGTCGGGACAGGGACACCGGGGAGCTGTTTTTT.

This chain uses TRBV25-1 with TRBJ2-7, with 11 bases identical to TRBD1. With 2 bases clipped from V and 5 bases from J, the junction kept 5 bases outside the gene matches. The CDR3 is 15 residues long. The germline V gene has CDR1 MGHDK and CDR2 SYGVNS. As DNA, the CDR3 is TGTGCCAGCAGTGAAACCGGGACAGGGGGTAACGAGCAGTACTTC. Translating it yields CASSETGTGGNEQYF.

The genes are TRBV19 and TRBJ2-2; D not resolved. CDR3 length: 14 residues. V was trimmed by 6 bases and J by 3 bases, leaving 11 bases between them. Germline V CDR1 and CDR2: LNHDA, SQIVND (reference sequence). In DNA form, the CDR3 reads TGTGCCAGTAGCTTCGGTCCGTACACCGGGGAGCTGTTTTTT. This encodes CASSFGPYTGELFF. Combining the CDR3 with reference TRBV19 and TRBJ2-2 gives the whole variable domain DGGITQSPKYLFRKEGQNVTLSCEQNLNHDAMYWYRQDPGQGLRLIYYSQIVNDFQKGDIAEGYSVSREKKESFPLTVTSAQKNPTAFYLCASSFGPYTGELFFGEGSRLTVL.

This chain connects TRBV7-2 to TRBJ2-3; D is ambiguous. This CDR3 spans 13 amino acids. Germline CDR1 SGHTA, CDR2 FQGNSA. Trimming took 6 bases from V and 3 from J, leaving 10 bases between them. The CDR3 nucleotides are TGTGCCAGCAGTGAGATGTCGACAGATACGCAGTATTTT. Amino acid sequence: CASSEMSTDTQYF.

As concerns this clone: At one end, the junction sequence differs from germline, possibly due to a read error. V is TRBV7-2 and J is TRBJ1-6; possible D gene TRBD1, 6 bases. CDR1 is SGHTA, CDR2 FQGNSA, per germline. CDR3 length equals 15 residues. The CDR3 nucleotides read TGTGCCAGCAGTTTAGATTCAGGGGAGGTTTCACCCCTCCACTTT. As protein: CASSLDSGEVSPLHF.

The genes are TRBV2 and TRBJ2-1; 8 nucleotides agree with TRBD2. Germline loops: CDR1 SNHLY, CDR2 FYNNEI. The CDR3 contains 14 residues. V shed 6 bases, J shed 10 bases, and the junction held 11 bases outside the gene matches. This chain's CDR3 is CASRTGTSGWEQFF. The CDR3 DNA is TGTGCCAGCAGGACCGGGACTAGTGGTTGGGAGCAGTTCTTC.

V usage is TRBV18 and J usage is TRBJ1-1; maybe TRBD1 (5 bases). Trimming took 2 bases from V and 7 from J, leaving 11 bases between them. CDR1 KGHSH and CDR2 LQKENI come from the germline V gene. CDR3 size: 13 residues. The CDR3 is CASSPTTEVEAFF. As DNA, the CDR3 is TGTGCCAGCTCACCAACGACAGAGGTTGAAGCTTTCTTT.

The genes are TRBV18 and TRBJ2-1; TRBD1 is a possible D gene (5 bases). Germline V gene sequence: CDR1 KGHSH, CDR2 LQKENI. The CDR3 covers 15 residues. Trimming stripped 6 bases from V and 6 bases from J, with 18 bases between. The CDR3 coding sequence is TGTGCCAGCTCCTATCTTACAGACAGTTTCAATGAGCAGTTCTTC. This codes for CASSYLTDSFNEQFF.

This chain connects TRBV19 to TRBJ2-6, with 10 bases aligning to TRBD1. V shed 3 bases and J 0 bases; nucleotides not matched to a gene: 5. Germline V CDR1 and CDR2: LNHDA, SQIVND (reference sequence). The CDR3 extends over 18 amino acids. CDR3 sequence (DNA): TGTGCCAGTAGTATTATGGGACAGGGGCGCTCTGGGGCCAACGTCCTGACTTTC. Residues: CASSIMGQGRSGANVLTF.

This clone was found a few times. The chain employs TRBV5-4 and TRBJ2-1; D remains unclear. CDR3 length: 13 amino acids. Trimming stripped 0 bases from V and 6 bases from J, with 7 bases between. The germline CDR1 and CDR2 sequences are SGHNT and YYREEE (reference sequence). The CDR3 DNA follows: TGTGCCAGCAGCTTGGATCGGGTCAATGAGCAGTTCTTC. This translates into CASSLDRVNEQFF.

The chain uses TRBV7-3 and TRBJ1-1; D gene unclear. CDR1 and CDR2 from the germline V gene are SGHTA and FQGTGA. The CDR3 totals 15 residues. Trimming pared 5 bases from V and 0 bases from J, leaving 13 bases between. CDR3: CASSPMGRLNTEAFF. The CDR3 nucleotides read TGTGCCAGCAGCCCAATGGGCAGACTGAACACTGAAGCTTTCTTT.

This clone was seen a single time. V usage is TRBV5-6 and J usage is TRBJ2-5, with 7 bases matching TRBD2. V was pared by 4 bases and J by 5 bases, with 5 bases of the junction left unmatched. The CDR3 covers 13 residues. Germline CDR1 SGHDT, CDR2 YYEEEE. CDR3 residues: CASSAGEWETQYF. CDR3 bases: TGTGCCAGCAGCGCGGGGGAATGGGAGACCCAGTACTTC.

This clone was found a few times. V usage is TRBV6-6 and J usage is TRBJ1-3; D is perhaps TRBD1 (5 bases). CDR3 length equals 14 residues. CDR1 and CDR2 from the germline V gene are MNHNY and SVGAGI (reference sequence). V lost 6 bases and J 4 bases, leaving 13 bases between the germline ends. Here the CDR3 reads CASRGVTAGNTIYF. The CDR3, as DNA: TGTGCCAGCAGAGGGGTGACGGCGGGAAACACCATATATTTT.